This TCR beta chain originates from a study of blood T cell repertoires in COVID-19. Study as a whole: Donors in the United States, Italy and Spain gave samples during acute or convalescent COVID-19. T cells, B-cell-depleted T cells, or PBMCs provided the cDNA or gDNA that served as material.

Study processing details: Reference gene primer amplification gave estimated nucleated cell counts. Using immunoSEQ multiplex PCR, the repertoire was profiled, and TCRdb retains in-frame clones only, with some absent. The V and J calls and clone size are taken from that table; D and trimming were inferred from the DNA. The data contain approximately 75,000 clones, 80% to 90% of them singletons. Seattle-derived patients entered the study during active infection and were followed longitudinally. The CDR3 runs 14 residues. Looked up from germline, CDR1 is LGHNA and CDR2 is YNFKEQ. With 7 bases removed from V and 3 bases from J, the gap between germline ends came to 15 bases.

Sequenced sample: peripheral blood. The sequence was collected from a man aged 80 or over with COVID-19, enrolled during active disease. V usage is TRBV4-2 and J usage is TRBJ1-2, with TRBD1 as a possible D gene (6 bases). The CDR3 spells CASTKGTWDYGYTF. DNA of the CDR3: TGTGCCAGCACCAAAGGGACATGGGACTATGGCTACACCTTC.